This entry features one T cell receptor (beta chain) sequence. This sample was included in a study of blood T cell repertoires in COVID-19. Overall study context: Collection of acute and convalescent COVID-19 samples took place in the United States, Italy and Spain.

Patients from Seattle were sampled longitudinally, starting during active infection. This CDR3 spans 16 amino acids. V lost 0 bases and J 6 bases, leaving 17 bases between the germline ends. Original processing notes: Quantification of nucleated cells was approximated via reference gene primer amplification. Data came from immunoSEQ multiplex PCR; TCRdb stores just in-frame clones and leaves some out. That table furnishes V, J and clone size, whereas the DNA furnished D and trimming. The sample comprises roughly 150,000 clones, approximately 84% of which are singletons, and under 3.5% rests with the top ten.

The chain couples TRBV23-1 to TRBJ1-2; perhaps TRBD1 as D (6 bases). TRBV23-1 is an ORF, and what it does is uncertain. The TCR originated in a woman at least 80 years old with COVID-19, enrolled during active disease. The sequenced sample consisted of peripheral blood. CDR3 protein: CASSQSWAGDLDGYTF. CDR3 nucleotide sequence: TGCGCCAGCAGTCAATCATGGGCAGGGGATCTCGATGGCTACACCTTC.